The rows below give T cell receptor beta chains drawn from one sample of a study of blood T cell repertoires in COVID-19. Data came from immunoSEQ multiplex PCR; TCRdb stores just in-frame clones and leaves some out. The sample includes around 300,000 clones, more than 75% of them seen just once. Material for sequencing was PBMCs or T cells enriched from blood (not recorded which). These receptors were collected from a woman aged 60-70 years in a cohort exposed to, infected with or recovered from COVID-19 (not recorded which). The CDR3 runs from the conserved cysteine through the conserved F or W. A row's size may be missing; if present it is once, few, many or a size class.

j_call clone_size v_call cdr3_aa
TRBJ2-4 . TRBV28 CASSLSGPKNPRTAAAIQYF
TRBJ1-1 few TRBV18 CASSPLQGADTEAFF
TRBJ1-1 once TRBV28 CASSFPSGTGGLMNTEAFF
TRBJ1-1 . TRBV7-6 CASRETPGTEAFF
TRBJ2-1 . TRBV28 CASSLWGTSSYNEQFF
TRBJ2-1 . TRBV7-9 CASSSVAGNNEQFF
TRBJ2-1 . TRBV24-1 CATSGGGLGWNEQFF
TRBJ2-1 . TRBV7-9 CASQLAGGPQEQFF
TRBJ2-2 . TRBV18 CASSPPEGLGELFF
TRBJ2-7 . TRBV15 CATSRGSLGQERYEQYF
TRBJ1-4 . TRBV29-1 CSGYRSNEKLFF
TRBJ1-1 . TRBV5-1 CASSTDRGRESFF
TRBJ2-3 . TRBV15 CATSGNRALNTDTQYF
TRBJ2-7 . TRBV7-2 CASSPAYEQYF
TRBJ1-1 . TRBV11-2 CASSSPRQMQVHEAFF
TRBJ1-5 . TRBV10-3 CAISAQGNNQPQHF
TRBJ2-7 . TRBV7-3 CASSLMGGSAEQYF
TRBJ2-7 . TRBV15 CATSRDLGTSGRAGSYEQYF
TRBJ2-1 . TRBV7-2 CASSLASGSAYNEQFF
TRBJ2-6 . TRBV19 CASSKGQGASGANVLTF